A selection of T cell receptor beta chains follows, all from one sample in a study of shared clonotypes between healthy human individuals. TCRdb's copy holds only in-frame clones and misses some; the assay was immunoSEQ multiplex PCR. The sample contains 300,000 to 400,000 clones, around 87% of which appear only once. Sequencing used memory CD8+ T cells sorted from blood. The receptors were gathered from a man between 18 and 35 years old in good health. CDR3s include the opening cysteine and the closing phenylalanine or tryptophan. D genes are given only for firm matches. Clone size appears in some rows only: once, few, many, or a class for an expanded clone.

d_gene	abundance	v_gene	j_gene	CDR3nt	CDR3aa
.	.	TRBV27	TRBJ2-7	TGTGCCAGCAGTTTAACCTCCGATGGCTACGAGCAGTACTTC	CASSLTSDGYEQYF
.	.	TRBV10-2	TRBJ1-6	TGCGCCAGCAGACTCCGGGGAGAAGAGGGATCACCCCTCCACTTT	CASRLRGEEGSPLHF
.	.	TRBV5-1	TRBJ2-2	TGCGCCAGCAGCCCGGCCACAGGGAGGGGCCTCGTTTTT	CASSPATGRGLVF
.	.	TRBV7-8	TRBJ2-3	TGTGCCAGCAGCGACCTCTCGGGAGTTACAGATACGCAGTATTTT	CASSDLSGVTDTQYF
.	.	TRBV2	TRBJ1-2	TGTGCCAGCAGTCTGGAGGGGGTTGCCTATGGCTACACCTTC	CASSLEGVAYGYTF
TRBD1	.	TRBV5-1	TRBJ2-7	TGCGCCAGCAGCACGGGACAGGGCCTTTACGAGCAGTACTTC	CASSTGQGLYEQYF
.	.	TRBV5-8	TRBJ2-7	TGTGCCAGCAGCTTGTATCGGGCCGGAACCTACGAGCAGTACTTC	CASSLYRAGTYEQYF
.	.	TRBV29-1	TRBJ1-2	TGCAGCGTTGATCATCCGTTGGGCTACACCTTC	CSVDHPLGYTF
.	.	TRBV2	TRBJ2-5	TGTGCCAGCAGTGAAGCTTTCGGTGCGGGGGACAGCTATCGAGAGACCCAGTACTTC	CASSEAFGAGDSYRETQYF
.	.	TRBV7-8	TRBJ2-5	TGTGCCAGCAAAGAGGTATCTCGGTACCAAGAGACCCAGTACTTC	CASKEVSRYQETQYF
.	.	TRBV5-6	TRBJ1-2	TGTGCCAGCAGCTTGTTAGCAGGGTGGGACTATGGCTACACCTTC	CASSLLAGWDYGYTF
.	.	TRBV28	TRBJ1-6	TGTGCCAGCAGTTTAGTCTGGGACCGCTTCTATAATTCACCCCTCCACTTT	CASSLVWDRFYNSPLHF
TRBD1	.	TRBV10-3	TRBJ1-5	TGTGCCATCAGTCCGACAGGGGGCGAGGGTCAGCCCCAGCATTTT	CAISPTGGEGQPQHF
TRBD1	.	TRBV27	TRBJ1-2	TGTGCCAGCAGTGGCCGGACAGGGGGCTATGGCTACACCTTC	CASSGRTGGYGYTF
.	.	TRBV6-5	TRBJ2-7	TGTGCCAGCAGTTACTCGGAGTATCCCTACGAGCAGTACTTC	CASSYSEYPYEQYF
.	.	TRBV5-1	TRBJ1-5	TGCGCCAGCAGCTTGGCAGGATATAGCAATCAGCCCCAGCATTTT	CASSLAGYSNQPQHF
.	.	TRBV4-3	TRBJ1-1	TGCGCCAGCAGCCCCGGGGCCATTACGTCAACTGAAGCTTTCTTT	CASSPGAITSTEAFF
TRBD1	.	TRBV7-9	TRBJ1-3	TGTGCCAGCAGCCGGGGGACAGGGAGGCCCATGGTCTCTGGAAACACCATATATTTT	CASSRGTGRPMVSGNTIYF
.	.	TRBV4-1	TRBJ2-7	TGCGCCAGCAGCCAAGTTTACGGGAGTTTGGGTGAGCAGTACTTC	CASSQVYGSLGEQYF
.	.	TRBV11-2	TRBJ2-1	TGTGCCAGCAGCGCCCCTTTTGGGCCAGGGACGCAGTTCTTC	CASSAPFGPGTQFF
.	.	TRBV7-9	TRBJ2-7	TGTGCCAGCAGCGGACGGACGGACTCCTACGAGCAGTACTTC	CASSGRTDSYEQYF
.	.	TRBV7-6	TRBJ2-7	TGTGCCAGCAGCTTAGAAGCGGCAGACTCCTACGAGCAGTACTTC	CASSLEAADSYEQYF
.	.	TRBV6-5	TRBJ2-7	TGTGCCAGCAGATCCTTTCAGGGGAGCTCCTACGAGCAGTACTTC	CASRSFQGSSYEQYF
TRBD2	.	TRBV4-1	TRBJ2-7	TGCGCCAGCAGCCAAGGTGCTAGCGGGGGGCCAAGTTCCTACGAGCAGTACTTC	CASSQGASGGPSSYEQYF
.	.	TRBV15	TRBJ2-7	TGTGCCACCAGCAGAGATCTCTCCCTTACCCTTGCCTACGAGCAGTACTTC	CATSRDLSLTLAYEQYF
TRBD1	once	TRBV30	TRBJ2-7	TGTGCCTGGAGCCCCACAGGGGGCGACGAGCAGTACTTC	CAWSPTGGDEQYF
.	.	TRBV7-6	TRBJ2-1	TGTGCCAGCAGCCCGGAGGGGCATGAGCAGTTCTTC	CASSPEGHEQFF
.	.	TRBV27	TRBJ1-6	TGTGCCAGCAGTTTATCGGGGGGTAATTCACCCCTCCACTTT	CASSLSGGNSPLHF
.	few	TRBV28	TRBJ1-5	TGTGCCAGCAGTTTAGGGTCTGGGCAGCCCCAGCATTTT	CASSLGSGQPQHF
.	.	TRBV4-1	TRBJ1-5	TGCGCCAGCAGCCAAGATCGCGGGGGGCCCCAGCATTTT	CASSQDRGGPQHF